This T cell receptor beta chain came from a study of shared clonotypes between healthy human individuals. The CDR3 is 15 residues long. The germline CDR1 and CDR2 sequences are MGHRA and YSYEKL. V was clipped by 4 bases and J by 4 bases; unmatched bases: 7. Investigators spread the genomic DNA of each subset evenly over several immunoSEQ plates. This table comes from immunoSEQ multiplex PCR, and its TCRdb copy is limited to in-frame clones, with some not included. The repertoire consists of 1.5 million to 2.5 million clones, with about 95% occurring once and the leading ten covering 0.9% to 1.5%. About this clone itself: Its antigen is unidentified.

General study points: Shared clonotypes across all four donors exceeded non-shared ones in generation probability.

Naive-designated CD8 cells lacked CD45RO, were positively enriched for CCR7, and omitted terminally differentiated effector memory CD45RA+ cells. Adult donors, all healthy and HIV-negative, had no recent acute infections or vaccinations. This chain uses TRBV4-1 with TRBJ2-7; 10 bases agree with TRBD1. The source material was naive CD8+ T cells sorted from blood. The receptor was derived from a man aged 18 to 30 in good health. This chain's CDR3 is CASSLRGTGVYEQYF. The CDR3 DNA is TGCGCCAGCAGCCTTAGAGGGACAGGGGTTTACGAGCAGTACTTC.